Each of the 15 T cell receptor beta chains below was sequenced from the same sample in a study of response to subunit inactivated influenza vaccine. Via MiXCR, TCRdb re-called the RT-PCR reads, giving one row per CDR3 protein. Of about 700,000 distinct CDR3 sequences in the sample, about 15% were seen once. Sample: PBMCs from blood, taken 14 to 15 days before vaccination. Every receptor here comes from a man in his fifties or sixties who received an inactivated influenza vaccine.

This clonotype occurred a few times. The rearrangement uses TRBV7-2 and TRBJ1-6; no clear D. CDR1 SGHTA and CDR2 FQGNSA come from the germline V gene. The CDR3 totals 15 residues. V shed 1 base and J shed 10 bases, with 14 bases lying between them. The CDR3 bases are TGTGCCAGCAGCTTAGTGGAGCCATCCACGTCACCCCTCCACTTT. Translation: CASSLVEPSTSPLHF.

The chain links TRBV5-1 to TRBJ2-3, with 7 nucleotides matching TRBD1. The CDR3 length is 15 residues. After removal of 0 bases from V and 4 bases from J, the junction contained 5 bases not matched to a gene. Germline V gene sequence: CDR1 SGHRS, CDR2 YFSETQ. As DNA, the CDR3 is TGCGCCAGCAGCTTGGAAGGGGGCATCGCAGATACGCAGTATTTT. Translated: CASSLEGGIADTQYF. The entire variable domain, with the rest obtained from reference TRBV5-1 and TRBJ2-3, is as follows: KAGVTQTPRYLIKTRGQQVTLSCSPISGHRSVSWYQQTPGQGLQFLFEYFSETQRNKGNFPGRFSGRQFSNSRSEMNVSTLELGDSALYLCASSLEGGIADTQYFGPGTRLTVL.

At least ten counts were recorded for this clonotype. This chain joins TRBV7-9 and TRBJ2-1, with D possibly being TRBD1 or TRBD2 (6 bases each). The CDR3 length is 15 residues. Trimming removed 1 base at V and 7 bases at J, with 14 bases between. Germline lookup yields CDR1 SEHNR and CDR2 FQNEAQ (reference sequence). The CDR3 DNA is TGTGCCAGCAGCTTAGGAGGGGGGCTGTTTAATGAGCAGTTCTTC. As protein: CASSLGGGLFNEQFF.

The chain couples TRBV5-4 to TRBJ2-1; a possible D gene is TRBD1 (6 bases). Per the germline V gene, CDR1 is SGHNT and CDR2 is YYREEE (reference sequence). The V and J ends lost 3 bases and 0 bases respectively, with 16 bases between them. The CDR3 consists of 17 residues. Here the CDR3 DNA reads TGTGCCAGCAGCTCTAACAGGGATCTTAGCTCCTACAATGAGCAGTTCTTC. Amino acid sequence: CASSSNRDLSSYNEQFF.

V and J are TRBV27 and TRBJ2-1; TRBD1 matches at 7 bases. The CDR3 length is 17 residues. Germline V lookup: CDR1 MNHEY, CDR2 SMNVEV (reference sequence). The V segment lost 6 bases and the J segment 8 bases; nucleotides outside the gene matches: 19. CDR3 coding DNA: TGTGCCAGCAGGAAGCGAAGACAGGGAACTTCTATGGATGAGCAGTTCTTC. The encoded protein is CASRKRRQGTSMDEQFF.

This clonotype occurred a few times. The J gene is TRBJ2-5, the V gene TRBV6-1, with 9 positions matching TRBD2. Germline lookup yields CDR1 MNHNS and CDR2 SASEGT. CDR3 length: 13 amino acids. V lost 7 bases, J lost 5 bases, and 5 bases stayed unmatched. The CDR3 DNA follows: TGTGCCAGCACCTCCACTAGCGGGGAGACCCAGTACTTC. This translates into CASTSTSGETQYF.

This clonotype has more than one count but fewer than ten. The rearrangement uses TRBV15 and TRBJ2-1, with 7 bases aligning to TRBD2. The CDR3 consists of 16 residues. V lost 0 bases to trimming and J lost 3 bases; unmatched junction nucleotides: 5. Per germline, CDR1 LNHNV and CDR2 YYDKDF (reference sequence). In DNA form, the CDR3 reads TGTGCCACCAGCAGAGAAGTTAGCGGGTTCTACAATGAGCAGTTCTTC. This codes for CATSREVSGFYNEQFF. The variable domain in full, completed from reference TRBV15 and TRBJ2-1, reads DAMVIQNPRYQVTQFGKPVTLSCSQTLNHNVMYWYQQKSSQAPKLLFHYYDKDFNNEADTPDNFQSRRPNTSFCFLDIRSPGLGDTAMYLCATSREVSGFYNEQFFGPGTRLTVL.

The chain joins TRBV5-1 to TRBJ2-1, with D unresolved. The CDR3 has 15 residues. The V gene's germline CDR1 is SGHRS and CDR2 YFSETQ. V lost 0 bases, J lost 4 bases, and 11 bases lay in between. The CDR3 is CASSLDGYQYNEQFF. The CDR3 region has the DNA TGCGCCAGCAGCTTGGACGGGTACCAATACAATGAGCAGTTCTTC.

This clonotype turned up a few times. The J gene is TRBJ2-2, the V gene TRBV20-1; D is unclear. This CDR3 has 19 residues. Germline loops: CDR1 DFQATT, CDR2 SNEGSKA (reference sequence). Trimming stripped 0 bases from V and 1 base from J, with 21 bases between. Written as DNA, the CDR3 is TGCAGTGCTAGAGAGGCGATGGCGTTTTCTCCCCGGAACACCGGGGAGCTGTTTTTT. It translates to CSAREAMAFSPRNTGELFF.

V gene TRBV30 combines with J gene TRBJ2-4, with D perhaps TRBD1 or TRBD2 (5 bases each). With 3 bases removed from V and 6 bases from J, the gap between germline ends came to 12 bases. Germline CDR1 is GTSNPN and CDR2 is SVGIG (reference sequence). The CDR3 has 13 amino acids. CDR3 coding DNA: TGTGCCTGGAGCGGGGCAATCGGAAACATTCAGTACTTC. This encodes CAWSGAIGNIQYF.

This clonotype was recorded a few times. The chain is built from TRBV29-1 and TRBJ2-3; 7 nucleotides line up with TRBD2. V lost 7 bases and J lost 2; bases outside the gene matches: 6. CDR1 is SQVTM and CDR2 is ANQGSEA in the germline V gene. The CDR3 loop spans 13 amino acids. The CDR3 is CSASGDYTDTQYF. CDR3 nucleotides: TGCAGCGCGTCGGGGGACTACACAGATACGCAGTATTTT.

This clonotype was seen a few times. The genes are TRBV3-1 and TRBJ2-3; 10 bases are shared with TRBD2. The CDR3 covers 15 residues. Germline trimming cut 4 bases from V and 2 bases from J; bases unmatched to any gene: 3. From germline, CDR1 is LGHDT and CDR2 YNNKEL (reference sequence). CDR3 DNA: TGTGCCAGCAGCCTAGGACTAGCGGCCACAGATACGCAGTATTTT. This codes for CASSLGLAATDTQYF.

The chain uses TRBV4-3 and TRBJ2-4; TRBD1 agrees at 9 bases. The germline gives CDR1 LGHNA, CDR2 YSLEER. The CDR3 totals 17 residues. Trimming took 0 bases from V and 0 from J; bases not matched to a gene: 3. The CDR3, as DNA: TGCGCCAGCAGCCAAGATTGGACAGGGGTAGCCAAAAACATTCAGTACTTC. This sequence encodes CASSQDWTGVAKNIQYF.

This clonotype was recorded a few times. The CDR3 bases are TGCAGTGCCCGCTACCCTAGCGGAAAATACGAGCAGTACTTC. Its translation: CSARYPSGKYEQYF. The gene calls are TRBV20-1 and TRBJ2-7, with 7 bases fitting TRBD2. V was clipped by 6 bases and J by 4 bases; unmatched bases: 12. From germline, CDR1 is DFQATT and CDR2 SNEGSKA (reference sequence). This CDR3 has 14 amino acids.

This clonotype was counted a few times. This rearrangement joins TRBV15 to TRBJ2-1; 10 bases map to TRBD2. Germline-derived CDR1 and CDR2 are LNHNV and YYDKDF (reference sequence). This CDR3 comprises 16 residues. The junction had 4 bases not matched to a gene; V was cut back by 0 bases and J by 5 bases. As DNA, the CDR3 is TGTGCCACCAGCAGAGAACTAGCGGGGACTGACAATGAGCAGTTCTTC. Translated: CATSRELAGTDNEQFF. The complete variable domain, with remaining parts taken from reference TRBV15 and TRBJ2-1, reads DAMVIQNPRYQVTQFGKPVTLSCSQTLNHNVMYWYQQKSSQAPKLLFHYYDKDFNNEADTPDNFQSRRPNTSFCFLDIRSPGLGDTAMYLCATSRELAGTDNEQFFGPGTRLTVL.